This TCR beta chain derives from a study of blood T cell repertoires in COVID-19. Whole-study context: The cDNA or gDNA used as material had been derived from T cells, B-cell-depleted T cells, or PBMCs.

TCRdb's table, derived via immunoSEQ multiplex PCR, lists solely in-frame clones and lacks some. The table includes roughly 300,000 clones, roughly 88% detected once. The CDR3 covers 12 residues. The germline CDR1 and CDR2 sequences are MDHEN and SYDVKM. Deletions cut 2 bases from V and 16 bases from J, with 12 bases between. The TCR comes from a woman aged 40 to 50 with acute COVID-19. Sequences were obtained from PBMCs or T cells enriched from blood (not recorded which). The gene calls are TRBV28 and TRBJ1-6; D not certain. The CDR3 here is CASSLGRGWLHF. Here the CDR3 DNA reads TGTGCCAGCAGTTTAGGCAGAGGTTGGCTCCACTTT.